This T cell receptor beta chain comes out of a study of CD8+ T cells in alopecia areata. Study-level background: Treated patients took oral tofacitinib at 5 to 10 mg twice daily. Once tofacitinib had been taken for 6 to 18 months, 6 months off drug followed. General observations from the study: TCR sharing was clearer in mice than between patients, perhaps partly owing to patient HLA diversity. Scalp samples also yield sequences from resident alphabeta T cells of normal skin.

Sequencing templates came from extracted RNA that was reverse transcribed into cDNA. Profiled with immunoSEQ multiplex PCR; TCRdb holds only in-frame clones, not every one. The sample lists over 95,000 clones, 41% occurring once. In the case of this clone: Its specificity is not known.

Germline V gene data show CDR1 as MGHRA and CDR2 as YSYEKL. This CDR3 has 15 amino acids. V was clipped by 0 bases and J by 0 bases, with 6 bases between them. Sequenced input: CD4+ T cells sorted from blood. The TCR originated in a human donor with alopecia areata. V is TRBV4-1 and J is TRBJ2-1; D uncertain. The CDR3 reads CASSQEISSYNEQFF. CDR3 bases: TGCGCCAGCAGCCAAGAAATCAGCTCCTACAATGAGCAGTTCTTC.